This T cell receptor (beta chain) was captured in a study of cytomegalovirus exposure and HLA in healthy donors. A remark on this clone: What it recognizes is unknown. Mismatch with germline at one junction end may stem from a read error.

Findings and limits, study-wide: Testing in vitro showed three CMV-associated chains specific for CMV antigens.

Germline loops: CDR1 SGHVS, CDR2 FQNEAQ. The CDR3 has 14 residues. The PCR contained 60 Vbeta and 13 Jbeta primers. TCRdb's table, derived via immunoSEQ multiplex PCR, lists solely in-frame clones and lacks some. The table has roughly 120,000 clones, 77% seen once. The V call is TRBV7-8, the J call TRBJ2-5; TRBD1 aligns across 9 bases. The receptor was derived from a woman in her forties in good health and CMV-seropositive. Sequencing was carried out using PBMCs. The DNA of the CDR3 is TGTGCCAGCAACTTACAGGGGGCAAGGGAGACCCAGTACTTC. Translating it yields CASNLQGARETQYF.